This TCR beta chain was obtained from a study of cytomegalovirus exposure and HLA in healthy donors. Study-level background: In terms of ancestry, the Caucasian-associated cluster contained 75% to 90% of the approximately 430 genotyped donors.

Germline CDR1 SGHNT, CDR2 YENEEA. The CDR3 extends over 15 amino acids. Trimming shortened V by 1 base and J by 2 bases, and 12 bases separated the two germline ends. With respect to this clone: As yet, its antigen is unknown.

Researchers ran the PCR with 60 Vbeta and 13 Jbeta primers. Data came from immunoSEQ multiplex PCR; TCRdb stores just in-frame clones and leaves some out. The table gives 150,000 to 200,000 clones; the top ten clones make up about 6.8% of it. Though probably carrying unrecorded immune exposures, donors were nominally healthy at sampling. Study-wide results and limits: In a later analysis, at a false discovery rate of 0.05, about 17,000 TCR beta sequences matched HLA alleles.

The clonotype comes from a young man in good health and CMV-seronegative. The rearrangement joins TRBV11-3 to TRBJ2-7, with a weak D call TRBD1 (6 bases). Sequenced sample: PBMCs. DNA for the CDR3: TGTGCCAGCAGCTTAGTCTGGGGGCAAGCCTACGAGCAGTACTTC. Its protein product is CASSLVWGQAYEQYF.